The clone carrying this TCR beta chain appeared once. The CDR3 runs 12 residues. Germline V gene data show CDR1 as ENHRY and CDR2 as SYGVKD. V was shortened by 2 bases and J by 8 bases, with 7 bases between the two germline ends. It was with 60 Vbeta and 13 Jbeta primers that the PCR ran. The data were produced by immunoSEQ multiplex PCR, yet TCRdb's version contains in-frame clones alone and is incomplete. The sample includes around 100,000 clones, approximately 72% of them seen just once. This specimen belongs to a study of cytomegalovirus exposure and HLA in healthy donors. The receptor was isolated from a woman aged 40 to 49 in good health and CMV-seropositive. The chain uses TRBV10-3 and TRBJ2-1, with no clear D. The specimen was PBMCs. The CDR3 loop is CAISEVSDEQFF. The CDR3 DNA reads TGTGCCATCAGTGAGGTATCGGATGAGCAGTTCTTC.